This T cell receptor (beta chain) was documented in a study of CD8+ T cells in alopecia areata. Study-wide points: In scalp, tofacitinib significantly decreased clonality and expanded CD8+ clones among the top 100. It was observed that many expanded lesional clones persisted in scalp and blood during tofacitinib. Sequenced scalp T cells also include alphabeta T cells resident in normal skin.

As to this clone: What it binds is unknown.

V shed 2 bases and J 8 bases; nucleotides not matched to a gene: 10. The CDR3 runs to 15 residues. Looked up from germline, CDR1 is KGHSH and CDR2 is LQKENI. Treatment indicated: oral pan-JAK inhibitor, 5-10 mg twice daily. The authors extracted RNA and reverse transcribed it into cDNA as the sequencing template. TCRdb's table, derived via immunoSEQ multiplex PCR, lists solely in-frame clones and lacks some. The sample lists over 150,000 clones; less than 80% were seen once. This chain joins TRBV18 and TRBJ1-2, with 8 bases that match TRBD1. Sequencing was performed on CD4+ T cells sorted from blood, taken at week 24, from a patient treated with tofacitinib. The receptor's source is a human donor with alopecia areata. In DNA form, the CDR3 reads TGTGCCAGCTCACCATATGGACAGGGAGTGGAGGGCTACACCTTC. Translating it yields CASSPYGQGVEGYTF.